These 10 T cell receptor beta chains came from one sample sequenced in a study of blood T cell repertoires in COVID-19. The assay was immunoSEQ multiplex PCR, and TCRdb's table has in-frame clones only and misses some. The sample gives a few hundred thousand clones, around 91% of which show up once; about 3.3% is in the top ten. Sequencing was performed on PBMCs or T cells enriched from blood (not recorded which). The source of these receptors is a young woman in a cohort exposed to, infected with or recovered from COVID-19 (not recorded which).

In its sample, this clone was seen a few times. The chain couples TRBV9 to TRBJ1-3; D is ambiguous. Trimming stripped 2 bases from V and 8 bases from J, with 14 bases between. In germline, CDR1 is SGDLS, CDR2 YYNGEE. CDR3 length: 14 residues. This CDR3 is CASSVREQPDTIYF. The CDR3 bases are TGTGCCAGCAGCGTCCGGGAACAGCCGGACACCATATATTTT.

The chain uses TRBV27 and TRBJ1-4, with no clear D. The V end was cut by 3 bases, the J end by 0 bases, with 8 bases between. From germline, CDR1 is MNHEY and CDR2 SMNVEV (reference sequence). The CDR3 spans 15 residues. The CDR3 spells CASSLSFATNEKLFF. The CDR3 DNA is TGTGCCAGCAGTTTGTCCTTCGCAACTAATGAAAAACTGTTTTTT.

This clone was observed a few times. The chain is built from TRBV3-1 (or the pseudogene TRBV3-2) and TRBJ1-1; no definite D call. The CDR3 length is 15 residues. Germline lookup yields CDR1 LGHDT and CDR2 YNNKEL (reference sequence). Between the trimmed V and J ends, which lost 3 bases and 1 base, there was a span of 12 bases. The chain's CDR3 is CASSQLFSSNTEAFF. Written as DNA, the CDR3 is TGTGCCAGCAGCCAGTTATTCTCTTCGAACACTGAAGCTTTCTTT.

This clone was seen a single time. The chain is built from TRBV5-1 and TRBJ1-1; perhaps TRBD1 as D (5 bases). Germline V gene sequence: CDR1 SGHRS, CDR2 YFSETQ. The CDR3 runs to 15 residues. The V gene lost 0 bases and the J gene lost 1 base, with 10 bases spanning the gap. CDR3 region: CASSLAPGGNTEAFF. The CDR3 nucleotides are TGCGCCAGCAGCTTGGCCCCGGGGGGGAACACTGAAGCTTTCTTT.

This clone was observed a handful of times. This chain connects TRBV7-3 to TRBJ2-7, with 7 bases that match TRBD1. The CDR3 consists of 13 residues. J was trimmed by 7 bases and V by 0 bases; bases with no gene match: 3. In germline, CDR1 is SGHTA, CDR2 FQGTGA. The CDR3 bases are TGTGCCAGCAGCTTAACGAAGGGGGCTGAGCAGTACTTC. Translated, it gives CASSLTKGAEQYF.

The chain recombines TRBV5-1 with TRBJ2-7; 10 bases are a match to TRBD1. CDR1 and CDR2 (germline): SGHRS, YFSETQ. Trimming took 2 bases from V and 2 from J; bases not matched to a gene: 4. The CDR3 sequence is 15 residues long. For the CDR3, the DNA is TGCGCCAGCAGCTTAGGGGACAGGGGAGCCTACGAGCAGTACTTC. Its protein is CASSLGDRGAYEQYF.

This rearrangement joins TRBV5-4 to TRBJ1-3; 7 nucleotides line up with TRBD1. Germline V gene lookup returns CDR1 SGHNT and CDR2 YYREEE (reference sequence). The CDR3 consists of 15 residues. After removal of 2 bases from V and 3 bases from J, the junction contained 5 bases not matched to a gene. CDR3 amino acids: CASSFGQAYGNTIYF. The CDR3 DNA reads TGTGCCAGCAGCTTTGGACAGGCCTATGGAAACACCATATATTTT. Full variable domain (rest looked up from reference TRBV5-4 and TRBJ1-3): ETGVTQSPTHLIKTRGQQVTLRCSSQSGHNTVSWYQQALGQGPQFIFQYYREEENGRGNFPPRFSGLQFPNYSSELNVNALELDDSALYLCASSFGQAYGNTIYFGEGSWLTVV.

This chain uses TRBV5-1 with TRBJ2-2, with TRBD2 matching over 8 bases. CDR3 size: 18 residues. Trimming at V came to 3 bases and at J to 2 bases, leaving 12 bases not matched to a gene. Germline V gene lookup returns CDR1 SGHRS and CDR2 YFSETQ. CDR3 in DNA: TGCGCCAGCAGCTCTGGGATATTAGCGGGGTTAAACACCGGGGAGCTGTTTTTT. It encodes CASSSGILAGLNTGELFF.

Here the CDR3 reads CASSIVGFSLNNEQFF. The CDR3 region has the DNA TGTGCCAGTAGTATAGTCGGGTTTTCACTTAACAATGAGCAGTTCTTC. The rearrangement uses TRBV19 and TRBJ2-1; D not certain. CDR1 LNHDA and CDR2 SQIVND come from the germline V gene (reference sequence). The CDR3 loop spans 16 amino acids. V dropped 1 base and J dropped 5 bases, with 15 bases sitting between them.

The chain employs TRBV29-1 and TRBJ2-1, with no clear D. The V gene lost 6 bases and the J gene lost 5 bases, with 5 bases spanning the gap. The V gene's germline CDR1 is SQVTM and CDR2 ANQGSEA. The CDR3 consists of 10 residues. The CDR3 reads CSVQNNEQFF. The CDR3 bases are TGCAGCGTCCAAAACAATGAGCAGTTCTTC.